The rows below give T cell receptor beta chains drawn from one sample of a study of response to subunit inactivated influenza vaccine. Each CDR3 protein gets one entry after TCRdb re-called the RT-PCR reads with MiXCR. The profile covers roughly 700,000 distinct CDR3 sequences, with less than 20% appearing a single time and approximately 10% taken by the ten largest. The sample here was PBMCs from blood, taken approximately 12 days after vaccination. These receptors were obtained from a man in his forties or fifties who received an inactivated influenza vaccine. Both conserved end residues are part of each CDR3. Each record gives: J gene, clone size, D gene, V gene, CDR3 protein, CDR3 DNA. The D gene is left open where the match is weak. Size is omitted from some rows. Given values are once, few, many or a class for expanded clones.

>TRBJ2-1|.|TRBD2|TRBV19
CASSIFGTRRHEQFF
TGTGCCAGTAGTATATTCGGGACTAGACGACATGAGCAGTTCTTC
>TRBJ2-7|.|.|TRBV28
CASSLSPGEYEQYF
TGTGCCAGCAGTTTATCCCCAGGAGAGTACGAGCAGTACTTC
>TRBJ1-2|.|.|TRBV2
CASSELGRAGHGYTF
TGTGCCAGCAGTGAACTTGGACGGGCAGGGCATGGCTACACCTTC
>TRBJ2-1|.|TRBD2|TRBV20-1
CSARDRGRAGNEQFF
TGCAGTGCTAGAGATCGCGGGAGGGCCGGAAATGAGCAGTTCTTC
>TRBJ1-4|.|.|TRBV30
CAWSSRAARNEKLFF
TGTGCCTGGAGTAGTAGGGCAGCGCGGAATGAAAAACTGTTTTTT
>TRBJ2-7|few|TRBD2|TRBV20-1
CSAEPTSGLNEQYF
TGCAGTGCTGAACCGACTAGCGGGCTTAACGAGCAGTACTTC
>TRBJ1-4|many|TRBD1|TRBV25-1
CATRDRGGRNEKLFF
TGTGCCACCCGGGACAGGGGAGGTAGAAACGAAAAACTGTTTTTT
>TRBJ1-2|few|.|TRBV11-2
CASSKMYRAGYTF
TGTGCCAGCAGCAAAATGTACAGGGCCGGCTACACCTTC
>TRBJ2-7|many|TRBD2|TRBV6-5
CASSYSSSQRGGSYEQYF
TGTGCCAGCAGTTACTCGAGTAGCCAGCGGGGGGGCTCCTACGAGCAGTACTTC
>TRBJ1-1|few|.|TRBV6-1
CASKLGGNTEAFF
TGTGCCAGCAAATTAGGGGGAAACACTGAAGCTTTCTTT
>TRBJ2-7|.|TRBD2|TRBV10-3
CATNTARGAYEQYF
TGTGCCACAAATACGGCGCGGGGGGCCTACGAGCAGTACTTC
>TRBJ2-1|.|TRBD1|TRBV7-9
CASSSYRDRDNEQFF
TGTGCCAGCAGTTCCTACCGGGACAGGGACAATGAGCAGTTCTTC
>TRBJ2-1|.|TRBD1|TRBV5-1
CASSTGQGFYNEQFF
TGCGCCAGCAGCACCGGACAGGGGTTCTACAATGAGCAGTTCTTC
>TRBJ2-1|many|.|TRBV7-2
CASSSYSYNEQFF
TGTGCCAGCAGTAGTTACAGCTACAATGAGCAGTTCTTC
>TRBJ2-1|.|.|TRBV6-5
CASSYTRNVGYNEQFF
TGTGCCAGCAGTTACACCAGGAATGTGGGCTACAATGAGCAGTTCTTC
>TRBJ2-5|.|TRBD2|TRBV7-2
CASSLTTSGGAQTQYF
TGTGCCAGCAGCCTAACGACTAGCGGGGGGGCACAGACCCAGTACTTC
>TRBJ2-3|few|.|TRBV20-1
CSASGLGHAFTDTQYF
TGCAGTGCTAGTGGTTTGGGGCACGCATTCACAGATACGCAGTATTTT
>TRBJ2-7|few|.|TRBV6-1
CASSAQRGAYEQYF
TGTGCCAGCAGTGCCCAGAGAGGGGCCTACGAGCAGTACTTC
>TRBJ1-2|.|.|TRBV3-1
CASSQDPSYGYTF
TGTGCCAGCAGCCAAGATCCCAGCTATGGCTACACCTTC
>TRBJ2-7|.|TRBD2|TRBV20-1
CSAPSDGGSYEQYF
TGCAGTGCTCCCTCGGACGGGGGGTCCTACGAGCAGTACTTC
>TRBJ2-7|few|TRBD1|TRBV19
CASNSEGQGREEQYF
TGTGCCAGTAACTCCGAGGGACAGGGCAGAGAGGAGCAGTACTTC
>TRBJ2-6|.|.|TRBV19
CASSRESGANVLTF
TGTGCCAGTAGTCGGGAGTCTGGGGCCAACGTCCTGACTTTC
>TRBJ2-6|.|TRBD1|TRBV5-6
CASSQTDRTSGANVLTF
TGTGCCAGCAGCCAGACGGACAGGACCTCTGGGGCCAACGTCCTGACTTTC
>TRBJ2-5|few|TRBD1|TRBV7-8
CASSLGQGAYQETQYF
TGTGCCAGCAGCTTAGGACAGGGGGCTTATCAAGAGACCCAGTACTTC
>TRBJ2-1|few|.|TRBV12-3/TRBV12-4
CASSFTGGLQQFF
TGTGCCAGCAGTTTTACCGGGGGGCTTCAGCAGTTCTTC
>TRBJ2-6|.|TRBD1|TRBV19
CASRHGQVAGANVLTF
TGTGCCAGTAGGCATGGACAGGTGGCCGGGGCCAACGTCCTGACTTTC
>TRBJ2-3|.|.|TRBV7-2
CASSGGPRTDTQYF
TGTGCCAGCAGCGGGGGGCCCCGCACAGATACGCAGTATTTT
>TRBJ1-4|few|TRBD1|TRBV2
CASSELQGLEKLFF
TGTGCCAGCAGTGAACTACAGGGGTTGGAAAAACTGTTTTTT
>TRBJ2-1|.|TRBD2|TRBV5-5
CASSLRSSGSDEQFF
TGTGCCAGCAGCTTGCGGTCTAGCGGGAGCGATGAGCAGTTCTTC
>TRBJ2-1|.|TRBD1|TRBV7-9
CASSHRDRKLGEQFF
TGTGCCAGCAGCCACCGGGACAGAAAATTGGGTGAGCAGTTCTTC
>TRBJ1-2|.|.|TRBV6-2/TRBV6-3
CASSYGDGFYGYTF
TGTGCCAGCAGTTACGGGGACGGATTCTATGGCTACACCTTC
>TRBJ2-3|.|.|TRBV6-5
CASKSLQADTDTQYF
TGTGCCAGCAAGTCACTTCAGGCAGACACAGATACGCAGTATTTT
>TRBJ2-5|many|.|TRBV21-1
CASSGTDSQETQYF
TGTGCCAGCAGCGGAACGGACAGTCAAGAGACCCAGTACTTC
>TRBJ2-7|few|.|TRBV28
CASSPGTPGSYEQYF
TGTGCCAGCAGCCCGGGGACACCGGGCTCCTACGAGCAGTACTTC
>TRBJ1-2|.|TRBD1|TRBV6-5
CASSYSDRGLGYTF
TGTGCCAGCAGTTACTCGGACAGGGGGCTAGGCTACACCTTC
>TRBJ2-5|many|TRBD2|TRBV29-1
CSVEDWRERETQYF
TGCAGCGTTGAAGATTGGCGGGAGAGGGAGACCCAGTACTTC
>TRBJ2-5|.|.|TRBV11-2
CASSLGREKTQYF
TGTGCCAGCAGCTTAGGTCGGGAGAAGACCCAGTACTTC
>TRBJ2-7|.|TRBD1|TRBV6-2/TRBV6-3
CASSPFRDSYEQYF
TGTGCCAGCAGTCCATTCCGGGACAGCTACGAGCAGTACTTC
>TRBJ2-5|few|TRBD2|TRBV29-1
CSVGPAGVVQETQYF
TGCAGCGTTGGCCCCGCGGGAGTCGTTCAAGAGACCCAGTACTTC
>TRBJ2-7|few|.|TRBV6-2/TRBV6-3
CASSGDTRYSYEQYF
TGTGCCAGCAGTGGGGACACAAGGTATTCCTACGAGCAGTACTTC
>TRBJ2-5|few|.|TRBV24-1
CATSEQGHQETQYF
TGTGCCACCAGTGAGCAGGGCCACCAAGAGACCCAGTACTTC
>TRBJ2-3|few|.|TRBV6-2/TRBV6-3
CASSYSKIEGGTDTQYF
TGTGCCAGCAGTTACTCGAAGATTGAGGGGGGGACAGATACGCAGTATTTT
>TRBJ2-3|few|TRBD1|TRBV20-1
CSANPGQGSYTQYF
TGCAGTGCCAACCCGGGACAGGGGTCGTATACGCAGTATTTT
>TRBJ2-1|.|TRBD2|TRBV20-1
CSASPLAPRTSGTYNEQFF
TGCAGTGCTAGTCCTCTCGCTCCTCGGACTAGCGGGACCTACAATGAGCAGTTCTTC
>TRBJ2-1|few|.|TRBV12-3/TRBV12-4
CASSFGGVGGNEQFF
TGTGCCAGCAGTTTTGGGGGAGTGGGGGGCAATGAGCAGTTCTTC